The present TCR beta chain was sequenced within a study of cytomegalovirus exposure and HLA in healthy donors. Whole-study results and caveats: Listed as cytomegalovirus-associated were over 150 TCR beta chains. Donors belonging to an Asian-associated ancestry cluster reportedly showed fewer N-insertions in productive TCRs than the roughly 670-donor mean, according to what a later analysis found.

Primers for the PCR totalled 60 Vbeta and 13 Jbeta. Profiled with immunoSEQ multiplex PCR; TCRdb holds only in-frame clones, not every one. This sample has around 150,000 clones, with less than 90% found just once. Of note for this clone: Antigen specificity is unknown.

The junction had 8 bases not matched to a gene; V was cut back by 10 bases and J by 0 bases. The germline CDR1 and CDR2 sequences are ENHRY and SYGVKD. The CDR3 has 15 amino acids. The specimen sequenced was PBMCs. The gene calls are TRBV10-3 and TRBJ2-3; 9 bases match TRBD2. This clonotype was sampled from a man in his fifties or sixties in good health and CMV-seropositive. The CDR3 region is CATAPSGISTDTQYF. The CDR3 nucleotides read TGTGCCACGGCCCCTAGCGGGATTAGCACAGATACGCAGTATTTT.